The entry that follows covers one T cell receptor (beta chain) sequence. This sample was taken from a study of shared clonotypes between healthy human individuals. This CDR3 is 15 amino acids long. Trimming took off 0 bases at V and 2 bases at J, with 11 bases between the two ends. Germline V gene lookup returns CDR1 SGHAT and CDR2 FQNNGV. TCRdb keeps only in-frame clones here, not all; method: immunoSEQ multiplex PCR. Found here are fewer than 700,000 clones, roughly four fifths of them singletons; the top ten hold around 12%. The chain uses TRBV11-2 and TRBJ2-7; D not resolved. Sequenced sample: PBMCs. This clonotype was sampled from a middle-aged woman in good health. Some clones in this sample may be carry-over from other donors' samples. The CDR3 spells CASSLDLARTYEQYF. CDR3 nucleotides: TGTGCCAGCAGCTTAGATCTCGCGCGAACCTACGAGCAGTACTTC.